Listed below are T cell receptor beta chains from one sample, sequenced in a study of CD8 T cells in Susac syndrome. TCRdb reprocessed the immunoSEQ multiplex PCR reads via MiXCR and lists one record per CDR3 protein. Of 200,000 or so distinct CDR3 sequences listed, 90% to 95% are singletons. The sample was CD4+ T cells from PBMCs. These receptors came from a human donor with multiple sclerosis. Both conserved end residues are part of each CDR3. Fields, in order: J gene, clone size, D gene, V gene, CDR3 protein, CDR3 DNA. A D gene is named only where the DNA matches it firmly. Size is stated for part of the rows, as once, few or many counts, or as a class when the clone is expanded.

TRBJ1-1 | NA | TRBD1 | TRBV6-2/TRBV6-3 | CASTDFGTGLTEAFF | TGTGCCAGCACCGACTTCGGGACAGGGCTCACTGAAGCTTTCTTT
TRBJ2-7 | NA | NA | TRBV24-1 | CATSDARDDPLEQYF | TGTGCCACCAGTGATGCGCGGGACGACCCTTTGGAGCAGTACTTC
TRBJ2-1 | NA | NA | TRBV5-1 | CASSLAGPADEQFF | TGCGCCAGCAGCTTGGCCGGACCCGCTGATGAGCAGTTCTTC
TRBJ2-5 | NA | NA | TRBV19 | CASGSWGSGQETQYF | TGTGCCAGTGGGTCTTGGGGTAGCGGCCAAGAGACCCAGTACTTC
TRBJ2-3 | NA | NA | TRBV27 | CASTPSGDTDTQYF | TGTGCCAGCACTCCCTCGGGGGACACAGATACGCAGTATTTT
TRBJ2-7 | NA | NA | TRBV29-1 | CSGGETHEQYF | TGCAGCGGGGGGGAGACACACGAGCAGTACTTC
TRBJ1-4 | NA | NA | TRBV15 | CATTRSTNEKLFF | TGTGCCACTACCCGGTCCACTAATGAAAAACTGTTTTTT
TRBJ2-1 | once | NA | TRBV7-8 | CASRLGGKGNEQFF | TGTGCCAGCAGGTTAGGGGGGAAAGGGAATGAGCAGTTCTTC
TRBJ1-2 | NA | NA | TRBV30 | CAWIPRNFDYGYTF | TGTGCCTGGATCCCGAGAAACTTCGACTATGGCTACACCTTC
TRBJ2-7 | NA | NA | TRBV18 | CASSLQGLDEQYF | TGTGCCAGCTCACTCCAGGGGTTGGACGAGCAGTACTTC
TRBJ2-3 | NA | NA | TRBV30 | CAWKVAMTSTDTQYF | TGTGCCTGGAAGGTGGCAATGACTAGCACAGATACGCAGTATTTT
TRBJ2-5 | NA | TRBD2 | TRBV6-5 | CASSSSSGGYETQYF | TGTGCCAGCAGTTCCTCTAGCGGGGGGTATGAGACCCAGTACTTC
TRBJ2-7 | NA | NA | TRBV27 | CASTPAGEELEQYF | TGTGCCAGCACCCCGGCAGGGGAAGAGCTAGAGCAGTACTTC
TRBJ2-7 | NA | NA | TRBV9 | CASSVGHYEQYF | TGTGCCAGCAGCGTTGGCCACTACGAGCAGTACTTC
TRBJ2-5 | NA | NA | TRBV5-1 | CASSRAAVRETQYF | TGCGCCAGCAGCCGAGCGGCGGTGAGGGAGACCCAGTACTTC
TRBJ2-5 | NA | TRBD2 | TRBV20-1 | CSARRSGGARETQYF | TGCAGTGCTAGACGGTCCGGGGGGGCCCGGGAGACCCAGTACTTC
TRBJ2-3 | NA | TRBD2 | TRBV20-1 | CSARVASGGRDTQYF | TGCAGTGCTAGAGTGGCTAGCGGGGGACGAGATACGCAGTATTTT
TRBJ1-1 | NA | NA | TRBV20-1 | CSASLRLGNTEAFF | TGCAGTGCTAGTCTTCGTTTAGGGAACACTGAAGCTTTCTTT
TRBJ2-5 | NA | NA | TRBV24-1 | CATSDGSLGPETQYF | TGTGCCACCAGTGATGGTTCTTTGGGGCCAGAGACCCAGTACTTC
TRBJ1-2 | NA | NA | TRBV2 | CASSRPYYGYTF | TGTGCCAGCAGTAGGCCCTACTATGGCTACACCTTC
TRBJ1-1 | NA | NA | TRBV3-1 | CASSQEERGGAFF | TGTGCCAGCAGCCAAGAGGAGCGGGGGGGAGCTTTCTTT
TRBJ2-3 | NA | NA | TRBV2 | CASSVTLGTDTQYF | TGTGCCAGCAGTGTTACTCTCGGCACAGATACGCAGTATTTT
TRBJ2-7 | NA | TRBD1 | TRBV12-3/TRBV12-4 | CASRGTEYEQYF | TGTGCCAGCAGGGGGACAGAGTACGAGCAGTACTTC
TRBJ2-7 | NA | TRBD2 | TRBV5-6 | CASSFRLAGGQREQYF | TGTGCCAGCAGCTTTCGACTAGCGGGGGGGCAAAGGGAGCAGTACTTC
TRBJ2-3 | NA | TRBD2 | TRBV3-1 | CASSPRASGSADTQYF | TGTGCCAGCAGCCCCCGGGCTAGCGGGAGCGCAGATACGCAGTATTTT
TRBJ2-5 | NA | TRBD2 | TRBV30 | CAWNERGGPAQYF | TGTGCCTGGAATGAGCGGGGGGGCCCGGCCCAGTACTTC
TRBJ2-5 | NA | NA | TRBV11-3 | CASSPSWVGQETQYF | TGTGCCAGCAGCCCTAGCTGGGTTGGACAGGAGACCCAGTACTTC
TRBJ1-1 | few | NA | TRBV19 | CASSPPGLWDTEAFF | TGTGCCAGTAGTCCCCCGGGCCTGTGGGACACTGAAGCTTTCTTT
TRBJ2-7 | NA | TRBD1 | TRBV7-9 | CASSRDRGAYEQYF | TGTGCCAGCAGCCGGGACAGGGGAGCTTACGAGCAGTACTTC